The clone carrying this TCR beta chain was recorded only once. Trimming removed 3 bases at V and 0 bases at J, with 18 bases between. The CDR3 has 17 residues. Germline V gene data show CDR1 as KGHSH and CDR2 as LQKENI. This specimen belongs to a study of cytomegalovirus exposure and HLA in healthy donors. This PCR relied on a set of 60 Vbeta primers and 13 Jbeta primers. TCRdb's table, derived via immunoSEQ multiplex PCR, lists solely in-frame clones and lacks some. Of about 89,000 clones listed, 85% are singletons. This TCR was sampled from a middle-aged man in good health and CMV-seropositive. The chain links TRBV18 to TRBJ2-7, with a possible D match to TRBD1 (6 bases). The sample comprised PBMCs. CDR3 residues: CASSPTRVWDTSYEQYF. In nucleotides, the CDR3 is TGTGCCAGCTCACCTACCAGAGTTTGGGACACCTCCTACGAGCAGTACTTC.